Given below is one TCR beta chain in context. Its antigen has not been determined. The library was generated by 5' RACE. For each TCR library, around 4,000 ng of total RNA was used. For each sample, cDNA synthesis with SMARTScribe reverse transcriptase was split into eight separate reactions. During cDNA synthesis, template switching introduced unique molecular identifiers that contained a 6-nucleotide sample barcode. TCRalpha and TCRbeta cDNA was amplified by two nested PCRs of around 16 and 10 cycles, with bead purification after each PCR. Before amplification, the cDNA was treated with uracil DNA-glycosylase and purified using the QIAquick PCR purification kit. The second PCR added Illumina TruSeq-compatible adapters along with sample-specific barcodes. TapeStation and Qubit were used to check library quality and concentration, and 4 to 6 ng of each library went into the pool. Sequencing of pooled libraries was carried out on an Illumina HiSeq2500 single-index Rapid Run using 2 x 100 bp reads and custom sequencing primers. In the paper's pipeline: MiGEC version 1.2.6 was used for UMI-based consensus assembly, which corrected PCR and sequencing errors. MiXCR version 2.1.1 handled V(D)J alignment, clonotype assembly and CDR3 extraction. To normalise gene usage, clonotype sharing and MAIT/NKT TCR abundance, the analysis used the top 1000, 10 000 and 20 000 clonotypes per sample. After downsampling to 27 000 UMIs, diversity was calculated as the inverse Simpson index using the vegan R package. Paired Mann-Whitney U tests on discordant twin pairs were used, with Benjamini-Hochberg multiple-testing correction. TCRdb reprocessed the reads; each CDR3 protein sequence makes one entry, and DNA is unavailable. TCRdb, rather than the study authors, made the V and J calls. For this sample, the table gives a few hundred thousand distinct CDR3 sequences. The ten top clones hold 5.6% of the sample.

Counted from cysteine to phenylalanine, this CDR3 has 17 amino acids. DNA is not recorded here. CDR1 and CDR2 (MNHEY, SMNVEV) derive from the germline V gene (reference sequence). A roughly 2.4 ml peripheral blood sample was drawn into PAXgene tubes per donor and stored at -80°C. Without any T cell sorting, total RNA was extracted from whole blood using the PAXgene blood miRNA kit on an automated QIAcube. Peripheral blood from monozygotic twin pairs, either concordant or discordant for inflammatory bowel disease, underwent deep TCRalpha and TCRbeta repertoire profiling that used unique molecular barcoding. Smoking habits were recorded for all twin pairs, and each individual was classified as a current, former or never smoker. The data derive from a study of monozygotic twins with inflammatory bowel disease (dated by TCRdb to about 2019). Regarding the complete study: A total of 28 monozygotic twin pairs were included in the full study, comprising nine German pairs (four IBD-concordant, five IBD-discordant) and 19 IBD-discordant Danish pairs. Disease-associated traits were sought mainly through comparisons between IBD patients and their genetically identical healthy co-twins within discordant pairs. Each individual had, on average, about 151 000 unique TCRalpha sequences and 181 000 unique TCRbeta sequences available for analysis. General findings and caveats noted by the study authors: Repertoire similarity did not differ between concordant and discordant twins, possibly due to limited statistical power. The results gave no support for a single strong signal or clonotype linked to IBD. The analysis was unable to tell different T cell subtypes apart. Measured by the inverse Simpson index, TCRbeta repertoire diversity was lower in IBD patients than in their healthy co-twins. Fewer clonotypes were shared with other individuals by IBD patients than by healthy twins, most markedly in patients showing signs of disease activity. Because patients received different immunosuppressive treatments, the repertoires may have picked up extra background noise and variability between individuals.

Sequencing was done on a sample of blood. This chain joins TRBV27 to TRBJ2-6; TCRdb's D call of TRBD2 is untestable without DNA. The TCR originated in a human donor with ulcerative colitis or Crohn's disease, or a healthy co-twin of an affected twin (not recorded which). The CDR3 amino acid sequence is: CASSSGLAVSGANVLTF.